This is a list of T cell receptor beta chains from one sample in a study of breast tumors, draining lymph nodes, adjacent tissues. TCRdb re-called the multiplex PCR reads through MiXCR, storing one row per CDR3 protein. The top ten clones hold more than 0.9% of a sample with 100,000 or so distinct CDR3 sequences, around 20% of them seen once. The sample comprised axillary lymph node tissue. These receptors all stem from a female donor with breast cancer. Some clones in this sample may be carry-over from other donors' samples. Each CDR3 is given with its conserved first and last residue. A D gene is named only where the DNA matches it firmly. Expanded clones are given a class, and other clones once, few, many or no size at all.

J gene: TRBJ2-1; V gene: TRBV2; D gene: TRBD2; clone size: many; CDR3 DNA: TGTGCCAGCAGGGCTAGCGGGGCCTACAATGAGCAGTTCTTC; CDR3 protein: CASRASGAYNEQFF
J gene: TRBJ2-1; V gene: TRBV6-5; D gene: TRBD2; clone size: many; CDR3 DNA: TGTGCCAGCAGCAAGGGACTAGCGGGAGGACAGGGGCACAATGAGCAGTTCTTC; CDR3 protein: CASSKGLAGGQGHNEQFF
J gene: TRBJ1-2; V gene: TRBV6-5; D gene: TRBD1; clone size: many; CDR3 DNA: TGTGCCAGCAGACGGGACAGTAACTATGGCTACACCTTC; CDR3 protein: CASRRDSNYGYTF
J gene: TRBJ2-1; V gene: TRBV5-6; D gene: NA; clone size: many; CDR3 DNA: TGTGCCAGCAGCTTACCGTACAATGAGCAGTTCTTC; CDR3 protein: CASSLPYNEQFF
J gene: TRBJ2-2; V gene: TRBV7-2; D gene: NA; clone size: many; CDR3 DNA: TGTGCCAGCAGCCTCCAAGCGGTGACCGGGGAGCTGTTTTTT; CDR3 protein: CASSLQAVTGELFF
J gene: TRBJ1-2; V gene: TRBV20-1; D gene: NA; clone size: NA; CDR3 DNA: TGCAGTACCCTTCGACGGAGGAGTAACTATGGCTACACCTTC; CDR3 protein: CSTLRRRSNYGYTF
J gene: TRBJ2-6; V gene: TRBV19; D gene: NA; clone size: few; CDR3 DNA: TGTGCCAGTAGTTTGATCAACTCTGGGGCCAACGTCCTGACTTTC; CDR3 protein: CASSLINSGANVLTF
J gene: TRBJ2-2; V gene: TRBV6-5; D gene: TRBD1; clone size: NA; CDR3 DNA: TGTGCCAGCAGAGCCGGGACAGGGTACACCGGGGAGCTGTTTTTT; CDR3 protein: CASRAGTGYTGELFF
J gene: TRBJ1-3; V gene: TRBV5-1; D gene: NA; clone size: NA; CDR3 DNA: NA; CDR3 protein: CASSAGPFYEQYFGPGTIYF
J gene: TRBJ2-1; V gene: TRBV5-1; D gene: NA; clone size: many; CDR3 DNA: TGCGCCAGCAGCTCCAGACAGGAAAGCTCCTACAATGAGCAGTTCTTC; CDR3 protein: CASSSRQESSYNEQFF
J gene: TRBJ1-5; V gene: TRBV3-1; D gene: NA; clone size: NA; CDR3 DNA: TGTGCCAGCAGCCAAATGGGAGATCAGCCCCAGCATTTT; CDR3 protein: CASSQMGDQPQHF
J gene: TRBJ2-2; V gene: TRBV27; D gene: NA; clone size: NA; CDR3 DNA: TGTGCCAGCAGGTCCACGGGACGGATTAACACCGGGGAGCTGTTTTTT; CDR3 protein: CASRSTGRINTGELFF
J gene: TRBJ2-7; V gene: TRBV2; D gene: NA; clone size: many; CDR3 DNA: TGTGCCAGCAGTTGGGACGGACGGGCCTTCTACGAGCAGTACTTC; CDR3 protein: CASSWDGRAFYEQYF
J gene: TRBJ1-2; V gene: TRBV11-2; D gene: TRBD1; clone size: many; CDR3 DNA: TGTGCCAGCAGCTTAGGGGGACAGGGGCTGGATGGCTACACCTTC; CDR3 protein: CASSLGGQGLDGYTF
J gene: TRBJ1-1; V gene: TRBV7-9; D gene: TRBD1; clone size: NA; CDR3 DNA: TGTGCCAGCAGCCCACCCACGAGGGGGCCTGAAGCTTTCTTT; CDR3 protein: CASSPPTRGPEAFF
J gene: TRBJ2-7; V gene: TRBV30; D gene: NA; clone size: many; CDR3 DNA: TGTGCCTGGAGTTCAAGGGACGGTACCTACGAGCAGTACTTC; CDR3 protein: CAWSSRDGTYEQYF
J gene: TRBJ1-2; V gene: TRBV10-3; D gene: NA; clone size: many; CDR3 DNA: TGTGCCGTGGACGGAGGGAACTATGGCTACACCTTC; CDR3 protein: CAVDGGNYGYTF
J gene: TRBJ2-3; V gene: TRBV6-1; D gene: NA; clone size: many; CDR3 DNA: TGTGCCAGCAGGAGAGGATCCACAGATACGCAGTATTTT; CDR3 protein: CASRRGSTDTQYF
J gene: TRBJ2-1; V gene: TRBV9; D gene: NA; clone size: many; CDR3 DNA: TGTGCCAGCGGCGGGGCGCGGAATGAGCAGTTCTTC; CDR3 protein: CASGGARNEQFF
J gene: TRBJ1-2; V gene: TRBV7-3; D gene: NA; clone size: many; CDR3 DNA: TGTGCCAGCAGCCAAGGGGTGGGGTACGGCTACACCTTC; CDR3 protein: CASSQGVGYGYTF
J gene: TRBJ1-6; V gene: TRBV2; D gene: NA; clone size: many; CDR3 DNA: TGTGCCAGCAGGCAGGGAAGGATGAATTCACCCCTCCACTTT; CDR3 protein: CASRQGRMNSPLHF
J gene: TRBJ1-2; V gene: TRBV24-1; D gene: NA; clone size: few; CDR3 DNA: TGTGCCACCAGTGACCGAGGGGACTATGGCTACACCTTC; CDR3 protein: CATSDRGDYGYTF
J gene: TRBJ1-4; V gene: TRBV5-1; D gene: NA; clone size: many; CDR3 DNA: TGCGCCAGCAGCCCTCCTACAGGGACAACTAATGAAAAACTGTTTTTT; CDR3 protein: CASSPPTGTTNEKLFF
J gene: TRBJ1-2; V gene: TRBV5-8; D gene: NA; clone size: many; CDR3 DNA: TGTGCCAGCAGCTTGGGACAGCCTGCCTATGGCTACACCTTC; CDR3 protein: CASSLGQPAYGYTF
J gene: TRBJ1-2; V gene: TRBV7-3; D gene: NA; clone size: once; CDR3 DNA: TGTGCCGGCAGCCCAGACAGTAACTATGGCTACACCTTC; CDR3 protein: CAGSPDSNYGYTF
J gene: TRBJ1-6; V gene: TRBV27; D gene: TRBD1; clone size: many; CDR3 DNA: TGTGCCAGCAGACGACCCACAGTTAACAGGGGGAATAATTCACCCCTCCACTTT; CDR3 protein: CASRRPTVNRGNNSPLHF
J gene: TRBJ2-1; V gene: TRBV6-5; D gene: TRBD1; clone size: NA; CDR3 DNA: TGTGCCAGCAGTCCCTTGGGACAGGGGGACGACAATGAGCAGTTCTTC; CDR3 protein: CASSPLGQGDDNEQFF
J gene: TRBJ2-4; V gene: TRBV20-1; D gene: NA; clone size: many; CDR3 DNA: TGCAGTGCTACGAAAGCCAAAAACATTCAGTACTTC; CDR3 protein: CSATKAKNIQYF
J gene: TRBJ2-5; V gene: TRBV25-1; D gene: TRBD1; clone size: many; CDR3 DNA: TGTGCCAGCAGTGACTCGGGACAGGGGATAGAGACCCAGTACTTC; CDR3 protein: CASSDSGQGIETQYF
J gene: TRBJ2-1; V gene: TRBV27; D gene: NA; clone size: many; CDR3 DNA: TGTGCCAGCAGGGGGCCTCACAATGAGCAGTTCTTC; CDR3 protein: CASRGPHNEQFF
J gene: TRBJ1-2; V gene: TRBV19; D gene: NA; clone size: many; CDR3 DNA: TGTGCCAGTAGTATAGTAGGACAGCACTATGGCTACACCTTC; CDR3 protein: CASSIVGQHYGYTF
J gene: TRBJ2-5; V gene: TRBV6-2/TRBV6-3; D gene: TRBD2; clone size: NA; CDR3 DNA: TGTGCCAGCAGAAACCACCGGGGAGGGCAAGAGACCCAGTACTTC; CDR3 protein: CASRNHRGGQETQYF
J gene: TRBJ2-5; V gene: TRBV12-3/TRBV12-4; D gene: NA; clone size: once; CDR3 DNA: TGTGCCAGCGGTTTTGGGGGCGCGAGTAAAGAGACCCAGTACTTC; CDR3 protein: CASGFGGASKETQYF